The text below deals with one T cell receptor (beta chain). No antigen is known for it. Nothing much larger sits one base from this clone, and base qualities are not available. The library was prepared using the immunoSEQ multiplex PCR assay. The table comes from immuneACCESS by way of TCRdb, which keeps in-frame sequences with V and J called. Part of the clones is missing from these tables; in studies checked, under half for an unresolved V gene and the rest for unknown reasons. The sample has 540,000 or so clones on record, about 80% of them singletons. About 0.013% of the sample belongs to the ten largest clones. The entry originates in a study of shared T cell receptors in the human thymus (dated by TCRdb to the early 2020s). A note on the overall study: The study investigated the way shared, self-reactive T-cell receptor alpha chains are produced in the human thymus.

Taken from cysteine to phenylalanine, the CDR3 has 14 residues. The retained sequence is limited to the CDR3, 42 bases, with the frame set at the first base. V and J are truncated by 5 bases and 5 bases respectively, leaving an intervening sequence of 16 bases. CDR1 and CDR2 were assigned from the germline V gene as SGHAT and FQNNGV. The same data also contributed to another study, on human thymus T cells. The second study's authors report: Immunologically healthy infants undergoing open corrective cardiac surgery for congenital heart defects in Finland were used as donors. Thymus tissue was obtained as surgical resects removed during corrective cardiac surgery. Both the thymic and the peripheral blood repertoires appeared to show biased V and J gene segment usage. According to the related research, thymic TCR repertoires were highly overlapping among unrelated individuals. The study used roughly 8 infant thymus samples plus four related peripheral blood samples to characterize TCR alpha and beta repertoires. The cohort included six male and two female infants, with donor ages spanning 7 to 244 days. Thymocytes were freed from the tissue by mechanical means and kept at -70 degrees C as pellets of roughly 8.5-31 million cells. Genomic DNA was extracted from frozen cell pellets with a QIAsymphony instrument. TCRB and TCRAD loci were amplified from a standardized quantity of quality-controlled genomic DNA using the immunoSEQ multiplex PCR assay. The V(D)J region was spanned by amplicons of a length sufficient to cover the CDR3 and to identify V and J genes. The amplicons were sequenced on an Illumina platform via the commercial immunoSEQ service. Primer bias and sequencing errors were corrected using previously described methods, and TCRAD and TCRB definitions followed the IMGT database. Analysis of the repertoires was done with immunoSEQ Analyzer 3.0 and VDJTools and included basic statistics, V/J segment usage, diversity estimates, rarefaction and pairwise overlap. Diversity was estimated with Chao1, ChaoE, Efron-Thisted, Shannon and inverse Simpson indices, and also on datasets down-sampled to the smallest sample. Repertoire overlap used strict matching of CDR3 nucleotide sequence, V gene and J gene, with Jaccard-based multidimensional scaling clustering. On average, approximately 860,000 unique TCRB clonotypes were obtained from thymus samples, compared with 80,000 to 85,000 from blood samples.

Source material: thymocytes. The chain uses TRBV11-2 and TRBJ2-7; TRBD1 is possibly the D segment (5 matching bases). The TCR was taken from a boy under two years old with a congenital heart defect. Donor details come from another sample of the same person, matched by shared clones. CDR3 sequence: CASSPREMGHEQYF. The sequenced DNA: TGTGCCAGCAGCCCAAGAGAAATGGGGCACGAGCAGTACTTC.